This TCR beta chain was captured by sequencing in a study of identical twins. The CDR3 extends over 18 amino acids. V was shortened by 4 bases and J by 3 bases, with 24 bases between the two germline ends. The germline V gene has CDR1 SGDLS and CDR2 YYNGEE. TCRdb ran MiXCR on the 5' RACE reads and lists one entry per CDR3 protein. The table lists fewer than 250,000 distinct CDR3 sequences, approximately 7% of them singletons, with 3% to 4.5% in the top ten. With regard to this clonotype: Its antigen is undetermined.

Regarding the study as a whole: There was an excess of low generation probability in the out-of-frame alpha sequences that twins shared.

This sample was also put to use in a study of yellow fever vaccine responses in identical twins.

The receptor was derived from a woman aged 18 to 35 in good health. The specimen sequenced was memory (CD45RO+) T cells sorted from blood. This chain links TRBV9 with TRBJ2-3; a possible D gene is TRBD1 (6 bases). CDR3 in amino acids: CASSSRPTGERGTDTQYF. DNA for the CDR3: TGTGCCAGCAGCTCCCGACCAACCGGGGAAAGGGGGACAGATACGCAGTATTTT.